Listed below are T cell receptor beta chains from one sample, sequenced in a study of a mutant IDH1 vaccine in newly diagnosed glioma. Measured with immunoSEQ multiplex PCR; TCRdb has only the in-frame clones, and not every one. This sample yields fewer than 65,000 clones, of which approximately 81% are seen a single time; 3% to 4% belongs to the top ten. Their antigen targets remain unknown. The specimen was PBMCs, collected from a glioma patient whose treatment included an IDH1 peptide vaccine. The receptors derive from a man aged 25-45 years with glioma. Each CDR3 is given with its conserved first and last residue. A D gene is named only where the DNA matches it firmly. Not every row has a clone size; where given, it reads once, few, many or a size class.

J gene	CDR3 length	D gene	clone size	V gene	CDR3 protein	CDR3 DNA
TRBJ2-1	13	.	.	TRBV28	CASSLGPPNEQFF	TGTGCCAGCAGTCTTGGACCCCCCAATGAGCAGTTCTTC
TRBJ1-1	14	TRBD1	once	TRBV7-9	CASSLLGQGSEAFF	TGTGCCAGCAGCTTATTGGGACAGGGGTCTGAAGCTTTCTTT
TRBJ2-5	13	.	.	TRBV19	CAVRPWGQETQYF	TGTGCTGTCCGTCCTTGGGGGCAAGAGACCCAGTACTTC
TRBJ2-3	17	.	.	TRBV7-9	CASSRLGAPPPGDTQYF	TGTGCCAGCAGCCGGCTCGGGGCGCCCCCCCCCGGGGATACGCAGTATTTT
TRBJ1-3	15	.	.	TRBV6-1	CASTLGTNDGNTIYF	TGTGCCAGCACTTTGGGCACGAACGATGGAAACACCATATATTTT
TRBJ2-1	18	TRBD2	.	TRBV11-2	CASSSEGVGTSDHDEQFF	TGTGCCAGCAGCTCAGAGGGGGTAGGGACTAGCGATCACGATGAGCAGTTCTTC
TRBJ2-7	13	.	.	TRBV5-6	CASVTQGHHEQYF	TGTGCCAGCGTTACCCAGGGGCACCACGAGCAGTACTTC
TRBJ1-5	12	.	.	TRBV6-5	CASTSENQPQHF	TGTGCCAGCACCTCAGAGAATCAGCCCCAGCATTTT
TRBJ1-1	13	.	.	TRBV11-2	CASGFGTTVEAFF	TGTGCCAGCGGCTTCGGGACAACAGTTGAAGCTTTCTTT
TRBJ1-1	15	TRBD1	.	TRBV2	CASSALGQGSTEAFF	TGTGCCAGCAGTGCTTTAGGACAGGGGAGCACTGAAGCTTTCTTT
TRBJ2-6	16	TRBD2	.	TRBV2	CASRASGVSGANVLTF	TGTGCCAGCAGGGCTAGCGGGGTCTCTGGGGCCAACGTCCTGACTTTC
TRBJ2-1	15	.	.	TRBV7-9	CASRLQGSSYNEQFF	TGTGCCAGCAGACTTCAGGGGAGCTCCTACAATGAGCAGTTCTTC
TRBJ1-1	14	.	few	TRBV18	CASSPSGRNTEAFF	TGTGCCAGCTCACCCTCCGGACGGAACACTGAAGCTTTCTTT
TRBJ1-5	15	.	.	TRBV2	CASSLGRLTNQPQHF	TGTGCCAGCAGCTTAGGCCGGTTAACGAATCAGCCCCAGCATTTT
TRBJ1-6	14	.	medium-sized	TRBV19	CASSRQEVNSPLHF	TGTGCCAGTAGCCGACAGGAAGTAAATTCACCCCTCCACTTT
TRBJ2-7	13	.	.	TRBV7-6	CASSSGALYEQYF	TGTGCCAGCAGCTCAGGGGCCCTATACGAGCAGTACTTC
TRBJ2-5	14	.	once	TRBV5-1	CASSLRQSQETQYF	TGCGCCAGCAGCCTGCGACAGAGCCAAGAGACCCAGTACTTC
TRBJ1-5	13	.	.	TRBV27	CASSPMDSQPQHF	TGTGCCAGCAGTCCTATGGACAGCCAGCCCCAGCATTTT
TRBJ1-4	16	.	.	TRBV7-9	CASSFRGQATNEKLFF	TGTGCCAGCAGCTTCCGGGGCCAAGCAACTAATGAAAAACTGTTTTTT
TRBJ1-5	13	.	.	TRBV30	CASALDSNQPQHF	TGTGCCTCCGCCTTGGACTCTAATCAGCCCCAGCATTTT
TRBJ2-6	17	.	once	TRBV5-8	CASSLLTVVAGANVLTF	TGTGCCAGCAGCTTGCTGACAGTAGTGGCTGGGGCCAACGTCCTGACTTTC
TRBJ1-3	13	TRBD1	.	TRBV9	CASSVEAATGVYF	TGTGCCAGCAGCGTAGAGGCCGCGACAGGGGTGTATTTT
TRBJ1-5	13	.	.	TRBV6-6	CASSYSSEGGQHF	TGTGCCAGCAGTTACTCATCGGAGGGGGGCCAGCATTTT
TRBJ2-2	16	.	.	TRBV30	CAWRAGGYESAGELFF	TGTGCCTGGAGGGCTGGGGGGTACGAGTCCGCCGGGGAGCTGTTTTTT
TRBJ1-6	14	.	.	TRBV5-1	CASSLNDYNSPLHF	TGCGCCAGCAGCTTGAACGACTATAATTCACCCCTCCACTTT
TRBJ1-2	13	.	.	TRBV10-2	CASSESRVGGYTF	TGCGCCAGCAGTGAGTCAAGGGTTGGAGGCTACACCTTC
TRBJ2-2	14	TRBD2	.	TRBV6-1	CASTAGGNTGELFF	TGTGCCAGCACGGCGGGGGGGAACACCGGGGAGCTGTTTTTT
TRBJ2-3	11	.	few	TRBV19	CASSRTDTQYF	TGTGCCAGTAGTAGGACAGATACGCAGTATTTT
TRBJ2-2	14	.	.	TRBV7-9	CASSLSGNTGELFF	TGTGCCAGCAGCTTATCGGGGAATACCGGGGAGCTGTTTTTT
TRBJ1-4	13	.	.	TRBV7-8	CASSPPANEKLFF	TGTGCCAGCAGCCCTCCCGCTAATGAAAAACTGTTTTTT
TRBJ2-1	15	TRBD2	.	TRBV4-1	CASSPGLAGALEQFF	TGCGCCAGCAGCCCAGGACTAGCGGGGGCCCTTGAGCAGTTCTTC
TRBJ1-2	12	.	once	TRBV28	CASSVSRWGYTF	TGTGCCAGCAGTGTCTCAAGGTGGGGCTACACCTTC
TRBJ2-3	13	TRBD1	.	TRBV7-2	CASSSDRVNTQYF	TGTGCCAGCAGCTCGGACAGGGTAAATACGCAGTATTTT
TRBJ1-6	14	.	.	TRBV5-4	CASSLAERSSPLHF	TGTGCCAGCAGCTTGGCCGAGCGCTCCTCACCCCTCCACTTT
TRBJ2-7	15	.	.	TRBV6-1	CASSVPRAVIDEQYF	TGTGCCAGCAGTGTCCCCAGGGCAGTAATTGACGAGCAGTACTTC
TRBJ2-2	16	TRBD1	few	TRBV11-2	CASSARQGANTGELFF	TGTGCCAGCAGCGCCCGGCAGGGGGCAAACACCGGGGAGCTGTTTTTT
TRBJ1-1	13	.	few	TRBV29-1	CSVEDRLNTEAFF	TGCAGCGTTGAAGACAGGTTGAACACTGAAGCTTTCTTT
TRBJ1-1	15	.	.	TRBV28	CASSLRYRRGVEAFF	TGTGCCAGCAGTTTAAGGTATAGGCGGGGGGTTGAAGCTTTCTTT
TRBJ1-1	14	.	.	TRBV7-2	CASSLVWLGDEAFF	TGTGCCAGCAGCTTAGTGTGGCTGGGGGATGAAGCTTTCTTT
TRBJ2-2	13	TRBD2	.	TRBV6-5	CATGGVIAGELFF	TGTGCCACCGGGGGGGTTATTGCCGGGGAGCTGTTTTTT
TRBJ1-2	14	.	.	TRBV18	CASSPSIGVGGYTF	TGTGCCAGCTCACCAAGCATTGGGGTCGGGGGCTACACCTTC